The 13 T cell receptor beta chains reported below all come from one sample, sequenced in a study of T-cell reconstitution after alpha-beta-depleted transplantation in children. Preparation of the TCRbeta library was carried out with unique molecular identifiers. In TCRdb, the PCR reads were re-called with MiXCR into one record per CDR3 protein. The repertoire holds 180,000 or so distinct CDR3 sequences, with roughly 6.5% as singletons. Sequencing used PBMCs, obtained before TCRalphabeta/CD19-depleted stem cell transplant. The receptors originated from a girl in the first two years of life with combined immunodeficiency, due to receive a stem cell transplant.

The genes are TRBV24-1 and TRBJ1-5; 7 bases match TRBD1. The CDR3 sequence is 15 residues long. V lost 3 bases, J lost 3 bases, and 4 bases stayed unmatched. Germline V CDR1 and CDR2: KGHDR, SFDVKD. This CDR3 reads CATSDGTALNQPQHF. The CDR3, as DNA: TGTGCCACCAGTGATGGGACAGCCCTCAATCAGCCCCAGCATTTT.

Many counts were recorded for this clonotype. The rearrangement links TRBV6-1 to TRBJ2-2; D call uncertain. The germline V gene has CDR1 MNHNS and CDR2 SASEGT. Trimming removed 6 bases at V and 7 bases at J, with 15 bases between. CDR3 length equals 14 residues. CDR3 coding DNA: TGTGCCAGCAGCTCCCCCGAGGCCCACGGGGAGCTGTTTTTT. It codes for CASSSPEAHGELFF.

In regard to this clonotype: This clone may be a read error of a much larger clone one base away. The V call is TRBV24-1, the J call TRBJ2-3; D not certain. This CDR3 is built from 13 residues. Germline lookup yields CDR1 KGHDR and CDR2 SFDVKD. CDR3 amino acids: CATIDLTGDTQYF. CDR3 bases: TGTGCCACCATTGATTTGACGGGAGATACGCAGTATTTT.

The chain combines TRBV28 with TRBJ2-7; D ambiguous. Trimming took off 5 bases at V and 5 bases at J, with 13 bases between the two ends. CDR3 length: 13 amino acids. The germline V gene encodes CDR1 MDHEN and CDR2 SYDVKM. CDR3 nucleotides: TGTGCCAGCAGTATTATGCGCGGACACGAGCAGTACTTC. It codes for CASSIMRGHEQYF. The entire variable domain, with the rest obtained from reference TRBV28 and TRBJ2-7, is as follows: DVKVTQSSRYLVKRTGEKVFLECVQDMDHENMFWYRQDPGLGLRLIYFSYDVKMKEKGDIPEGYSVSREKKERFSLILESASTNQTSMYLCASSIMRGHEQYFGPGTRLTVT.

This clonotype was recorded many times. The rearrangement joins TRBV12-3 or TRBV12-4 to TRBJ2-7, with D possibly matching TRBD1 (6 bases). This CDR3 is built from 15 residues. Trimming stripped 4 bases from V and 4 bases from J, with 17 bases between. The CDR3 DNA reads TGTGCCAGCAGTTCTACTAAGGGGGTCGGGTACGAGCAGTACTTC. It specifies CASSSTKGVGYEQYF.

As to this clonotype: A much larger clone lies a single base off, so this may be a read error. The chain combines TRBV27 with TRBJ2-3; maybe TRBD2 (7 bases). The V gene lost 6 bases and the J gene lost 4 bases, with 20 bases spanning the gap. From germline, CDR1 is MNHEY and CDR2 SMNVEV (reference sequence). The CDR3 covers 16 residues. CDR3 DNA sequence: TGTGCCAGCAGGTTTGGACTGGGGGGGCTGTCAGATACGCAGTATTTT. Its protein is CASRFGLGGLSDTQYF.

A note on this clonotype: A much larger clone sits a single nucleotide away, making a read error possible. Given the absence of the conserved phenylalanine or tryptophan at the CDR3 end, a read error is likely. The chain employs TRBV27 and TRBJ1-1; D not resolved. The CDR3 covers 15 residues. The V gene lost 5 bases and the J gene lost 4 bases, with 17 bases spanning the gap. Germline CDR1 MNHEY, CDR2 SMNVEV (reference sequence). The CDR3 nucleotides are TGTGCCAGCAGTACCTATCAGCGGGGATTCACTGAAGCTTTCTAT. It is translated as CASSTYQRGFTEAFY.

This clonotype was detected only once. A much larger clone differs from this one at a single base, so this may be a read error. The chain couples TRBV7-2 to TRBJ2-3; perhaps TRBD2 as D (6 bases). The CDR3 has 12 residues. V lost 5 bases and J lost 14, with 17 bases in between. From germline, CDR1 is SGHTA and CDR2 FQGNSA. CDR3 nucleotides: TGTGCCAGCAGCCCAAAGCCTAGCGCGCGGTATTTT. This codes for CASSPKPSARYF.

This clonotype has at least ten counts. J is TRBJ2-1 and V is TRBV20-1; 12 nucleotides agree with TRBD2. This CDR3 is built from 21 residues. The V gene's germline CDR1 is DFQATT and CDR2 SNEGSKA (reference sequence). V shed 4 bases, J shed 2 bases, and the junction held 21 bases outside the gene matches. The CDR3 spells CSATSIIPEFTSGGTYNEQFF. CDR3 nucleotides: TGCAGTGCTACCTCAATTATACCCGAATTCACTAGCGGGGGGACCTACAATGAGCAGTTCTTC.

This clonotype has at least ten counts. V gene TRBV7-9 combines with J gene TRBJ1-1; no reliable D call. This CDR3 comprises 16 residues. CDR1 and CDR2 (germline): SEHNR, FQNEAQ (reference sequence). Trimming pared 4 bases from V and 4 bases from J, leaving 19 bases between. CDR3 in DNA: TGTGCCAGCAGCTCCCTATCACAAGGCTATAGCACTGAAGCTTTCTTT. This gives the protein CASSSLSQGYSTEAFF.

This clonotype was seen repeatedly, ten times or more. The chain carries TRBV6-6 and TRBJ2-2; the D is unclear. The CDR3 totals 12 residues. In germline, CDR1 is MNHNY, CDR2 SVGAGI (reference sequence). V lost 2 bases and J lost 7, with 5 bases in between. The CDR3 DNA reads as TGTGCCAGCAGTTACGGGGACGGGGAGCTGTTTTTT. Residues: CASSYGDGELFF.

This clonotype was seen many times. V usage is TRBV6-4 and J usage is TRBJ2-2; D is uncertain. Trimming cost V 5 bases and J 1 base, with 11 bases left between them. Germline V gives CDR1 MRHNA, CDR2 SNTAGT. There are 15 residues in the CDR3. As DNA, the CDR3 is TGTGCCAGCAGTATAACAGTGATGAACACCGGGGAGCTGTTTTTT. This translates into CASSITVMNTGELFF.

This clonotype was seen ten or more times. The rearrangement links TRBV24-1 to TRBJ2-1; 11 positions match TRBD2. CDR3 size: 17 residues. CDR1 is KGHDR and CDR2 is SFDVKD in the germline V gene. J was trimmed by 4 bases and V by 0 bases; bases with no gene match: 4. CDR3 amino acids: CATSDLTSGGGYNEQFF. CDR3 in DNA: TGTGCCACCAGTGATTTGACTAGCGGGGGAGGTTACAATGAGCAGTTCTTC.